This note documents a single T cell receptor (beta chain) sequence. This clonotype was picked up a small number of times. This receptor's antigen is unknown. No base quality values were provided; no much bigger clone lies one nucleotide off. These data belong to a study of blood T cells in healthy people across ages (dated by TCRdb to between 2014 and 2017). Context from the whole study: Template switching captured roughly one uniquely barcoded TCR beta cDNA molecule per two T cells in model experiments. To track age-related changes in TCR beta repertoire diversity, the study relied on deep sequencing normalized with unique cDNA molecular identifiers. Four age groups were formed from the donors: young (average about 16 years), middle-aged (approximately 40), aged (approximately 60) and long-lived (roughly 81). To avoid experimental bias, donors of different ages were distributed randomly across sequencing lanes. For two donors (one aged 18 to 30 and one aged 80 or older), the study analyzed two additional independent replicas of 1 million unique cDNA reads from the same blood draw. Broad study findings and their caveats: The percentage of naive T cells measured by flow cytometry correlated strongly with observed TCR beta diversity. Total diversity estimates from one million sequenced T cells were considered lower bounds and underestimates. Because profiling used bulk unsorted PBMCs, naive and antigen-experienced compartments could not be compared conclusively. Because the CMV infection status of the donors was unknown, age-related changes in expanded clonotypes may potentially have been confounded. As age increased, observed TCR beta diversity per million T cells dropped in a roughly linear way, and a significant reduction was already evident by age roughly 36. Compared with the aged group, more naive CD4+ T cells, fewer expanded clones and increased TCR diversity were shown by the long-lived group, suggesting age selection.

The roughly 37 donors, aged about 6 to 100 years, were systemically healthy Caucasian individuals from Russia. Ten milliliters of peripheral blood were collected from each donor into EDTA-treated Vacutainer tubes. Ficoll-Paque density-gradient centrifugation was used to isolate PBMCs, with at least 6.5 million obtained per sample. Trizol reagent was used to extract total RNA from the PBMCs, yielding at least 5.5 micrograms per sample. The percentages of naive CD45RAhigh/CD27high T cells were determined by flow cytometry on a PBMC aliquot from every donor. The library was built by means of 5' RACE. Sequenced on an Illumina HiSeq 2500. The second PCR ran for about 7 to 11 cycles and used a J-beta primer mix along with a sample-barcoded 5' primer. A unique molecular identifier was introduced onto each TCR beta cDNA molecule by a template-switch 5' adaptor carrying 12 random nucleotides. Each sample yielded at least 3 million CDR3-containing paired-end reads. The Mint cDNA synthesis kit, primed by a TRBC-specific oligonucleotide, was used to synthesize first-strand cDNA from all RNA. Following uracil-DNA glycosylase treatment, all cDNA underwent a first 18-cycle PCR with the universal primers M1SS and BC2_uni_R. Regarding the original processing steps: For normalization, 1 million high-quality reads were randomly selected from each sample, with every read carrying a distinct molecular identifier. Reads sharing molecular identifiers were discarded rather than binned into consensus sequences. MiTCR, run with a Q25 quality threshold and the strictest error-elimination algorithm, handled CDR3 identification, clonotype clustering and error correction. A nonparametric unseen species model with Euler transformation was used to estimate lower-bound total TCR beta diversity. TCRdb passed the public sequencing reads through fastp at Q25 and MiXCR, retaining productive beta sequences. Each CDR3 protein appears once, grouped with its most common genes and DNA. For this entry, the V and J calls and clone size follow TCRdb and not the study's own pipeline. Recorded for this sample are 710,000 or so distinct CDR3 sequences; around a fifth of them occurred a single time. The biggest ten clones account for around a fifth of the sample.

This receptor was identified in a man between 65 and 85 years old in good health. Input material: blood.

The CDR3 here reads CASSLNGEPQWNEQFF. The DNA is TGCGCCAGCAGCCTCAACGGGGAGCCCCAGTGGAATGAGCAGTTCTTC. The rearranged segments are TRBV5-1 and TRBJ2-1; matching of 5 bases hints at TRBD2 as the D gene. For CDR1 and CDR2, the germline V gene lists SGHRS and YFSETQ. Trimming at the junction amounts to 4 bases on V and 7 bases on J, and the germline ends lie 21 bases apart. The CDR3 sequence holds 16 residues, the cysteine and phenylalanine included. Only CDR3 DNA remains: 48 bases, in frame from the first base. Full variable domain (CDR3 extended with the reference TRBV5-1 and TRBJ2-1 proteins): KAGVTQTPRYLIKTRGQQVTLSCSPISGHRSVSWYQQTPGQGLQFLFEYFSETQRNKGNFPGRFSGRQFSNSRSEMNVSTLELGDSALYLCASSLNGEPQWNEQFFGPGTRLTVL.